Following are 23 T cell receptor beta chains from one sample sequenced in a study of persistence of HIV-infected CD4 T cells. Anti-CD3/anti-CD28 beads served as a nonspecific positive control stimulus. Sorting of responding CD4+ T cells relied on upregulated CD40 ligand together with CD69. Sequencing used immunoSEQ version 4 in survey mode. Using immunoSEQ multiplex PCR, the repertoire was profiled, and TCRdb retains in-frame clones only, with some absent. The sample holds 35,000 to 50,000 clones, approximately 90% seen once. The antigens for these receptors are not known. Sequencing was performed on CD4+ T cells sorted from PBMCs after roughly 20-hour stimulation, taken from a patient who received antiretroviral therapy. All receptors derive from an adult man with HIV who was CMV-seropositive.

This clone was observed once. The chain employs TRBV10-3 and TRBJ2-3, with 12 bases that match TRBD2. This CDR3 is built from 19 residues. Germline V gene sequence: CDR1 ENHRY, CDR2 SYGVKD. Losses at the gene ends were 5 bases for V and 1 base for J; bases not matched to a gene: 13. This CDR3 is CAISTFPSGGAAGTDTQYF. The CDR3, as DNA: TGTGCCATCAGTACCTTTCCTAGCGGGGGGGCGGCTGGCACAGATACGCAGTATTTT.

This rearrangement joins TRBV6-5 to TRBJ2-1, with TRBD1 matching 8 bases. The CDR3 has 13 residues. V gave up 6 bases and J gave up 10 bases; unmatched junction bases: 8. Germline CDR1 and CDR2: MNHEY and SVGAGI. The CDR3 DNA reads as TGTGCCAGCAGACCGGGACAGGTAGCCGAGCAGTTCTTC. Translation: CASRPGQVAEQFF.

This clone was seen a handful of times. CDR3: CASSHPGLGNTEAFF. As DNA, the CDR3 is TGCGCCAGCAGCCATCCAGGGTTAGGGAACACTGAAGCTTTCTTT. This chain connects TRBV5-1 to TRBJ1-1, with a possible D match to TRBD1 (5 bases). The CDR3 has 15 residues. Germline V gene data show CDR1 as SGHRS and CDR2 as YFSETQ. Between the trimmed V and J ends, which lost 4 bases and 1 base, there was a span of 14 bases.

This clone was seen only a few times. This sequence joins TRBV5-1 and TRBJ2-7; D is unclear. The CDR3 covers 14 residues. Germline CDR1 and CDR2: SGHRS and YFSETQ. The V end was cut by 4 bases, the J end by 3 bases, with 14 bases between. The CDR3, as DNA: TGCGCCAGCAGCCCCCAAGAAATGATCTACGAGCAGTACTTC. The encoded protein is CASSPQEMIYEQYF. Filled out from reference TRBV5-1 and TRBJ2-7, the complete variable domain reads KAGVTQTPRYLIKTRGQQVTLSCSPISGHRSVSWYQQTPGQGLQFLFEYFSETQRNKGNFPGRFSGRQFSNSRSEMNVSTLELGDSALYLCASSPQEMIYEQYFGPGTRLTVT.

This chain links TRBV20-1 with TRBJ2-1, with no clear D. The V gene's germline CDR1 is DFQATT and CDR2 SNEGSKA (reference sequence). There are 10 residues in the CDR3. CDR3 loop: CKGEANEQFF. The CDR3 DNA is TGCAAAGGCGAAGCGAATGAGCAGTTCTTC.

This chain joins TRBV7-2 and TRBJ2-6; D remains unclear. Germline V gene sequence: CDR1 SGHTA, CDR2 FQGNSA. The V end was cut by 1 base, the J end by 3 bases, with 10 bases between. The CDR3 consists of 16 residues. The CDR3 loop reads CASSLGSLGGANVLTF. The CDR3 DNA is TGTGCCAGCAGCTTAGGCTCGTTGGGTGGGGCCAACGTCCTGACTTTC.

The V and J genes are TRBV29-1 and TRBJ1-1, with a tentative D call TRBD1 (6 bases). V dropped 6 bases and J dropped 1 base, with 9 bases sitting between them. Germline CDR1 and CDR2: SQVTM and ANQGSEA. The CDR3 has 12 residues. DNA for the CDR3: TGCAGCGTCTTGACAGGGAACACTGAAGCTTTCTTT. This translates into CSVLTGNTEAFF.

The chain links TRBV18 to TRBJ2-3, with 8 positions matching TRBD1. Trimming cost V 3 bases and J 2 bases; bases outside gene matches: 1. Germline assignment: CDR1 KGHSH and CDR2 LQKENI. The CDR3 has 14 residues. The CDR3 DNA reads as TGTGCCAGCTCACCGGGACAGGACACAGATACGCAGTATTTT. Translation: CASSPGQDTDTQYF.

The V gene is TRBV20-1, the J gene TRBJ1-1; D is unresolved. CDR1 and CDR2 (germline): DFQATT, SNEGSKA (reference sequence). The CDR3 runs to 14 residues. The V end lost 3 bases, the J end lost 3 bases, and 14 bases lay between the germline ends. The CDR3 sequence: CSASPLEKDTEAFF. DNA for the CDR3: TGCAGTGCTAGTCCACTGGAGAAGGACACTGAAGCTTTCTTT.

The chain is built from TRBV20-1 and TRBJ2-3; D is undetermined. Trimming shortened V by 7 bases and J by 3 bases, and 8 bases separated the two germline ends. CDR3 length: 11 residues. CDR1 is DFQATT and CDR2 is SNEGSKA in the germline V gene (reference sequence). CDR3: CSVDRTDTQYF. The DNA of the CDR3 is TGCAGTGTAGACCGTACAGATACGCAGTATTTT.

The chain carries TRBV25-1 and TRBJ2-5, with D maybe TRBD1 (5 bases). CDR1 is MGHDK, CDR2 SYGVNS, per germline. The ends were cut back, 6 bases at V and 5 bases at J, with 10 bases in the middle. The CDR3 covers 12 residues. For the CDR3, the DNA is TGTGCCAGCAGAACAGGTCGGGAGACCCAGTACTTC. Translation: CASRTGRETQYF.

This rearrangement joins TRBV4-2 to TRBJ2-7; possible D gene TRBD2, 5 bases. The CDR3 runs 14 residues. With 1 base removed from V and 2 bases from J, the gap between germline ends came to 9 bases. The germline gives CDR1 LGHNA, CDR2 YNFKEQ. The CDR3 here is CASSQGEGPYEQYF. The CDR3 nucleotides are TGTGCCAGCAGCCAAGGCGAGGGCCCCTACGAGCAGTACTTC.

The chain uses TRBV27 and TRBJ2-5; 12 bases line up with TRBD2. This CDR3 contains 17 residues. Losses at the gene ends were 5 bases for V and 3 bases for J; bases not matched to a gene: 10. Germline V gene data show CDR1 as MNHEY and CDR2 as SMNVEV (reference sequence). The CDR3 DNA reads TGTGCCAGCAGTACCTCCAGACTAGCGGGGGTTAAAGAGACCCAGTACTTC. This gives the protein CASSTSRLAGVKETQYF.

This sequence joins TRBV6-2 or TRBV6-3 and TRBJ1-2, with 8 bases identical to TRBD1. In germline, CDR1 is MNHEY, CDR2 SVGEGT. The V segment lost 2 bases and the J segment 2 bases; nucleotides outside the gene matches: 7. The CDR3 contains 16 residues. In DNA, the CDR3 is TGTGCCAGCAGTTACCCTCAGGGGGCTGGGAACTATGGCTACACCTTC. Translating gives CASSYPQGAGNYGYTF.

This rearrangement joins TRBV18 to TRBJ1-3; D is ambiguous. Trimming left V 0 bases short and J 0 bases short, with 12 bases between. This CDR3 region has 17 residues. Germline V gene lookup returns CDR1 KGHSH and CDR2 LQKENI. CDR3 residues: CASSPPWLMSSGNTIYF. In DNA, the CDR3 is TGTGCCAGCTCACCACCATGGCTTATGAGCTCTGGAAACACCATATATTTT.

The V gene is TRBV6-1, the J gene TRBJ1-4; the match to TRBD1 covers 12 bases. CDR3 length: 15 residues. V lost 3 bases, J lost 15 bases, and 11 bases stayed unmatched. Germline CDR1 is MNHNS and CDR2 is SASEGT. The CDR3: CASSDRGQGARGVFF. The DNA of the CDR3 is TGTGCCAGCAGTGACCGGGGACAGGGGGCGCGAGGAGTGTTTTTT.

This rearrangement joins TRBV19 to TRBJ1-1; no clear D. The germline V and J ends were trimmed by 3 bases and 4 bases, with 12 bases remaining between them. The CDR3 totals 14 residues. Germline CDR1 LNHDA, CDR2 SQIVND (reference sequence). The DNA for the CDR3 is TGTGCCAGTAGTATTTCGGCAAAAGCCACTGAAGCTTTCTTT. It codes for CASSISAKATEAFF.

The CDR3 coding sequence is TGTGCCAGCAGCTTAGTGAGAGGGGGGGCGACCAAAAACATTCAGTACTTC. As protein: CASSLVRGGATKNIQYF. This chain links TRBV7-9 with TRBJ2-4; a possible D gene is TRBD2 (7 bases). The V gene's germline CDR1 is SEHNR and CDR2 FQNEAQ (reference sequence). V was pared by 1 base and J by 2 bases, with 15 bases between. CDR3 length: 17 amino acids.

This clone was seen just once. The V call is TRBV25-1, the J call TRBJ2-2; TRBD2 aligns across 8 bases. The CDR3 contains 14 residues. Unmatched junction bases numbered 6, after V lost 7 bases and J lost 5 bases. CDR1 MGHDK and CDR2 SYGVNS come from the germline V gene. In DNA form, the CDR3 reads TGTGCCAGCACCCGAAGCGGGGGAACCGGGGAGCTGTTTTTT. Translation gives CASTRSGGTGELFF.

The chain links TRBV6-5 to TRBJ2-7; the D is unclear. V dropped 2 bases and J dropped 1 base, with 9 bases sitting between them. CDR3 length: 14 amino acids. Germline loops: CDR1 MNHEY, CDR2 SVGAGI. CDR3 residues: CASSYRDNSYEQYF. CDR3 coding DNA: TGTGCCAGCAGTTACCGTGACAATTCCTACGAGCAGTACTTC.

In its sample, this clone was seen once. This chain uses TRBV15 with TRBJ1-6; TRBD1 aligns across 7 bases. V was pared by 1 base and J by 7 bases, with 4 bases of the junction left unmatched. From germline, CDR1 is LNHNV and CDR2 YYDKDF (reference sequence). The CDR3 extends over 15 amino acids. CDR3 sequence: CATSRVGTENSPLHF. CDR3 sequence (DNA): TGTGCCACCAGCAGAGTGGGGACAGAAAATTCACCCCTCCACTTT.

The chain couples TRBV5-1 to TRBJ2-1; possible D gene TRBD2, 5 bases. CDR1 and CDR2 from the germline V gene are SGHRS and YFSETQ. Trimming pared 0 bases from V and 3 bases from J, leaving 10 bases between. CDR3 length equals 15 residues. The CDR3 region has the DNA TGCGCCAGCAGCTTGGCCGGGGTTTACTACAATGAGCAGTTCTTC. This sequence encodes CASSLAGVYYNEQFF.

This clone occurred once. The rearrangement links TRBV15 to TRBJ1-5; TRBD1 might be the D (6 bases). Per germline, CDR1 LNHNV and CDR2 YYDKDF (reference sequence). The V gene lost 1 base and the J gene lost 11 bases, with 21 bases spanning the gap. The length of the CDR3 is 16 residues. The CDR3 region is CATSRASTGHLGAQHF. The DNA of the CDR3 is TGTGCCACCAGCAGAGCTAGTACAGGGCACCTTGGAGCCCAGCATTTT.